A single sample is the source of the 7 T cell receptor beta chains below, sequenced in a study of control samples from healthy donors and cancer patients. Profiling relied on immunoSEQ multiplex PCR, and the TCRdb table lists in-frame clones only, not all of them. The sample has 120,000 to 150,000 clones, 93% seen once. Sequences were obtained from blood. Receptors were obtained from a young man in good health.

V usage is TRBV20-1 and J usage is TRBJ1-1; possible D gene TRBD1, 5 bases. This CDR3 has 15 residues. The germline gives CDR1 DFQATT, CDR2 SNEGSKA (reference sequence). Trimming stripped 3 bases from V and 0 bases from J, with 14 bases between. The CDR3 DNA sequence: TGCAGTGCTAGTCCTTCGAGGGGCATGAACACTGAAGCTTTCTTT. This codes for CSASPSRGMNTEAFF.

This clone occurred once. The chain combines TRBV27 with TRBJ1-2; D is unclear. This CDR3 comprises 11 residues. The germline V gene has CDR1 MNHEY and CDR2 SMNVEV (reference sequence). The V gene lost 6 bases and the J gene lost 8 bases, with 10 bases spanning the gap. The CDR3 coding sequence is TGTGCCAGCAGAACAGTCCTAGGCTACACCTTC. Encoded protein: CASRTVLGYTF.

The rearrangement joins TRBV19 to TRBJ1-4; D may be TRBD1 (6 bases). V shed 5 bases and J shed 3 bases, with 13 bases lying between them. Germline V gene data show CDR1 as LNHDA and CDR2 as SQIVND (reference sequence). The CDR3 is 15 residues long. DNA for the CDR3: TGTGCCAGTAGTTCAGGACAGAACGCTAATGAAAAACTGTTTTTT. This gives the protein CASSSGQNANEKLFF.

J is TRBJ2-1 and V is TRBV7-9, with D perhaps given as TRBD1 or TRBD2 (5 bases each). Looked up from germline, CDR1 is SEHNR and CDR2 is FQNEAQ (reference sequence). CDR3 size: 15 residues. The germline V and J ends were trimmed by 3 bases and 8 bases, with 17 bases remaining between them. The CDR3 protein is CASSFGTKHTYEQFF. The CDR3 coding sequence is TGTGCCAGCAGCTTCGGGACCAAACACACCTATGAGCAGTTCTTC. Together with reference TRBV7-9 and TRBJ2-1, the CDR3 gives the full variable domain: DTGVSQNPRHKITKRGQNVTFRCDPISEHNRLYWYRQTLGQGPEFLTYFQNEAQLEKSRLLSDRFSAERPKGSFSTLEIQRTEQGDSAMYLCASSFGTKHTYEQFFGPGTRLTVL.

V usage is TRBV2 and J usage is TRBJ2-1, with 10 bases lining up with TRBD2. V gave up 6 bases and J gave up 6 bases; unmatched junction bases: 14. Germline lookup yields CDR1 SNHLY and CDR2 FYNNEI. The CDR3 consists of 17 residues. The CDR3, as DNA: TGTGCCAGCAGATTCGGGACTAGCGACTTACTTGGCAATGAGCAGTTCTTC. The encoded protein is CASRFGTSDLLGNEQFF.

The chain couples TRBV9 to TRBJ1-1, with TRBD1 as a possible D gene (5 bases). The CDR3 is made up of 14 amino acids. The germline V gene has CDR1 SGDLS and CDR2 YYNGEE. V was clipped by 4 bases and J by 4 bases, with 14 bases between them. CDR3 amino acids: CASSPSGVSTEAFF. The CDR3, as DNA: TGTGCCAGCAGCCCCTCGGGGGTGAGCACTGAAGCTTTCTTT.

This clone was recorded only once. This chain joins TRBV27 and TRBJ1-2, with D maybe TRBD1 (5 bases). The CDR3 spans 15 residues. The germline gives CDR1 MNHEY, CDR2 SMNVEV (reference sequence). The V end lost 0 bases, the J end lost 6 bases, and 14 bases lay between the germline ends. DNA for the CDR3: TGTGCCAGCAGTTTATCGCGACAGATAACTAATGGCTACACCTTC. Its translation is CASSLSRQITNGYTF.